The source of this T cell receptor (beta chain) is a study of OX40 agonist ivuxolimab in advanced cancers. Enrollment shut out patients with autoimmune disease history or systemic immunosuppression. Notes on this clone: Its target is not known.

The study, taken as a whole, reports: CD4+ T cells averaged fewer expanded clones than CD8+ T cells. At 0.1 to 3.0 mg/kg, clonal expansion of CD4+ and CD8+ blood T cells had occurred by week 6.

Assay used: immunoSEQ multiplex PCR; TCRdb lists only in-frame clones, some missing. The table has about 10,000 clones, about three quarters seen once. CDR1 is SGDLS and CDR2 is YYNGEE in the germline V gene. The CDR3 is made up of 17 amino acids. With V trimmed by 4 bases and J by 3 bases, 13 bases remained unmatched. J is TRBJ2-3 and V is TRBV9, with 8 bases lining up with TRBD2. Sequenced here: CD4+ or CD8+ T cells sorted from blood, sampled in a trial of the OX40 agonist ivuxolimab. The sequence came from an adult with an advanced solid tumor such as melanoma, head and neck, liver or kidney cancer. Written as DNA, the CDR3 is TGTGCCAGCAGCTTTAGAAGAGGACTAGCATCGACAGATACGCAGTATTTT. Encoded protein: CASSFRRGLASTDTQYF.